What follows are 24 T cell receptor beta chains derived from one specimen sequenced in a study of cytomegalovirus exposure and HLA in healthy donors. The PCR contained 60 Vbeta and 13 Jbeta primers. Assay used: immunoSEQ multiplex PCR; TCRdb lists only in-frame clones, some missing. The repertoire holds more than 110,000 clones, with approximately 70% as singletons. Sequenced sample: PBMCs. The receptor set was obtained from a human donor in good health.

The DNA of the CDR3 is TGTGCCAGCAGAAATCCGAACGAGAAACTGTTTTTT. Amino acid sequence: CASRNPNEKLFF. This chain uses TRBV27 with TRBJ1-4; D not certain. Trimming stripped 6 bases from V and 11 bases from J, with 13 bases between. Germline values: CDR1 MNHEY, CDR2 SMNVEV (reference sequence). The CDR3 is 12 residues long.

The chain carries TRBV7-9 and TRBJ2-1; 10 nucleotides align to TRBD2. The V segment lost 2 bases and the J segment 8 bases; nucleotides outside the gene matches: 6. The CDR3 has 15 amino acids. Germline V gives CDR1 SEHNR, CDR2 FQNEAQ (reference sequence). Written as DNA, the CDR3 is TGTGCCAGCAGCTTACCCCTAGCGGGGGAGGATGAGCAGTTCTTC. Protein: CASSLPLAGEDEQFF. The whole variable domain, filled in from reference TRBV7-9 and TRBJ2-1, reads DTGVSQNPRHKITKRGQNVTFRCDPISEHNRLYWYRQTLGQGPEFLTYFQNEAQLEKSRLLSDRFSAERPKGSFSTLEIQRTEQGDSAMYLCASSLPLAGEDEQFFGPGTRLTVL.

The chain couples TRBV18 to TRBJ1-1; D not resolved. V was shortened by 3 bases and J by 5 bases, with 16 bases between the two germline ends. Germline lookup yields CDR1 KGHSH and CDR2 LQKENI. The CDR3 is 15 amino acids. The CDR3 DNA reads as TGTGCCAGCTCACCCCCCGGGTTGGGTGGGACTGAAGCTTTCTTT. Encoded protein: CASSPPGLGGTEAFF.

This CDR3 reads CASSLTSGGAYEQFF. CDR3 DNA: TGTGCCAGCAGCTTAACTAGCGGGGGGGCCTATGAGCAGTTCTTC. The chain carries TRBV7-2 and TRBJ2-1; 13 positions agree with TRBD2. The germline CDR1 and CDR2 sequences are SGHTA and FQGNSA. The CDR3 runs to 15 residues. V was clipped by 2 bases and J by 8 bases; unmatched bases: 3.

The chain employs TRBV15 and TRBJ1-2; D call uncertain. The V end lost 2 bases, the J end lost 8 bases, and 12 bases lay between the germline ends. This CDR3 comprises 13 residues. Germline CDR1 and CDR2: LNHNV and YYDKDF (reference sequence). The CDR3 spells CATSRRGGGGYTF. Written as DNA, the CDR3 is TGTGCCACCAGCAGACGGGGAGGAGGCGGCTACACCTTC.

In its sample, this clone was seen a few times. The V gene is TRBV11-3, the J gene TRBJ1-1; D not resolved. The CDR3 spans 14 residues. V was shortened by 1 base and J by 5 bases, with 11 bases between the two germline ends. Germline CDR1 and CDR2: SGHNT and YENEEA. CDR3 sequence (DNA): TGTGCCAGCAGCTTAGCTCGACGGGGTACTGAAGCTTTCTTT. Translation gives CASSLARRGTEAFF.

CDR3 region: CASSVSGGYQETQYF. The CDR3, as DNA: TGTGCCAGCAGCGTTAGCGGGGGGTACCAAGAGACCCAGTACTTC. The chain joins TRBV9 to TRBJ2-5; 10 positions agree with TRBD2. The CDR3 loop spans 15 amino acids. V shed 2 bases and J 0 bases; nucleotides not matched to a gene: 1. Germline CDR1 reads SGDLS; CDR2 reads YYNGEE. Drawing the rest from reference TRBV9 and TRBJ2-5, the complete variable domain is DSGVTQTPKHLITATGQRVTLRCSPRSGDLSVYWYQQSLDQGLQFLIQYYNGEERAKGNILERFSAQQFPDLHSELNLSSLELGDSALYFCASSVSGGYQETQYFGPGTRLLVL.

A word on this clone: The junction departs from the called germline gene at one end, perhaps through a read error. V gene TRBV7-2 combines with J gene TRBJ1-2; 10 bases line up with TRBD1. Per the germline V gene, CDR1 is SGHTA and CDR2 is FQGNSA. CDR3 length: 13 residues. DNA for the CDR3: TGTGCCAGCAGCCTACCACCGAGACAGGGGGCCCATTTC. Protein sequence: CASSLPPRQGAHF.

The chain links TRBV13 to TRBJ2-7; 9 positions agree with TRBD1. From germline, CDR1 is PRHDT and CDR2 FYEKMQ (reference sequence). CDR3 length equals 15 residues. Trimming at V came to 5 bases and at J to 3 bases, leaving 8 bases not matched to a gene. The CDR3 here is CASSHRTGVDYEQYF. The CDR3 coding sequence is TGTGCCAGCAGCCATAGGACAGGGGTCGACTACGAGCAGTACTTC. The full variable domain, with the rest looked up from reference TRBV13 and TRBJ2-7, is AAGVIQSPRHLIKEKRETATLKCYPIPRHDTVYWYQQGPGQDPQFLISFYEKMQSDKGSIPDRFSAQQFSDYHSELNMSSLELGDSALYFCASSHRTGVDYEQYFGPGTRLTVT.

The V and J genes are TRBV21-1 and TRBJ1-6. TRBV21-1 is reported as a pseudogene. This CDR3 region has 21 residues. The CDR3 is CASSKLPRVEELWNYNSPLHF. The CDR3 coding sequence is TGTGCCAGCAGCAAACTACCCCGAGTGGAAGAACTATGGAACTATAATTCACCCCTCCACTTT.

This clone was seen a few times. The V call is TRBV19, the J call TRBJ2-7, with D maybe TRBD2 (6 bases). CDR1 and CDR2 from the germline V gene are LNHDA and SQIVND (reference sequence). V was pared by 7 bases and J by 3 bases, with 19 bases between. The CDR3 is made up of 15 amino acids. The CDR3 nucleotides read TGTGCCAGTACCGGGATGGGGGACTGGGGCTACGAGCAGTACTTC. It is translated as CASTGMGDWGYEQYF.

This chain joins TRBV7-9 and TRBJ2-6; D may be TRBD2 (7 bases). The length of the CDR3 is 18 residues. Per the germline V gene, CDR1 is SEHNR and CDR2 is FQNEAQ (reference sequence). V was shortened by 5 bases and J by 1 base, with 18 bases between the two germline ends. The chain's CDR3 is CASSRRGGLGSGANVLTF. DNA of the CDR3: TGTGCCAGCAGCAGGAGGGGGGGGCTGGGATCTGGGGCCAACGTCCTGACTTTC.

This clone occurred a few times. The chain combines TRBV25-1 with TRBJ1-5; possible D gene TRBD1, 5 bases. This CDR3 is 14 amino acids long. CDR1 MGHDK and CDR2 SYGVNS come from the germline V gene. Trimming left V 6 bases short and J 0 bases short, with 9 bases between. In DNA, the CDR3 is TGTGCCAGCAGCGACAGTGATAGCAATCAGCCCCAGCATTTT. Its translation: CASSDSDSNQPQHF.

This chain links TRBV6-1 with TRBJ1-6, with a weak D call TRBD1 (5 bases). Trimming cost V 3 bases and J 14 bases, with 11 bases left between them. CDR1 is MNHNS and CDR2 is SASEGT in the germline V gene. The CDR3 length is 12 residues. The CDR3 reads CASSDWTKALHF. The CDR3 nucleotides are TGTGCCAGCAGTGATTGGACAAAGGCCCTCCACTTT.

This chain joins TRBV27 and TRBJ2-2; 10 bases agree with TRBD1. Trimming removed 4 bases from V and 6 bases from J; junction bases left unmatched: 8. CDR1 is MNHEY and CDR2 is SMNVEV in the germline V gene (reference sequence). This CDR3 spans 16 amino acids. This chain's CDR3 is CASSSHRQGAPGELFF. The CDR3 DNA reads as TGTGCCAGCAGTTCTCATCGACAGGGGGCCCCCGGGGAGCTGTTTTTT.

This clone was counted between two and nine times. One end of the junction does not line up with germline, which may come from a read error. V is TRBV7-6 and J is TRBJ1-4; a possible D gene is TRBD1 (6 bases). Germline V lookup: CDR1 SGHVS, CDR2 FNYEAQ. This CDR3 comprises 14 residues. CDR3 coding DNA: TGTGCCAGCAGCTTGCCAGGGGCTAAGGAAAAACTGTTTTTT. It encodes CASSLPGAKEKLFF.

The chain links TRBV9 to TRBJ1-2, with 11 bases identical to TRBD1. The germline V gene has CDR1 SGDLS and CDR2 YYNGEE. After removal of 0 bases from V and 5 bases from J, the junction contained 6 bases not matched to a gene. This CDR3 has 16 residues. The CDR3 spells CASSVDGTGGFYGYTF. The CDR3 DNA sequence: TGTGCCAGCAGCGTAGATGGGACAGGGGGTTTTTATGGCTACACCTTC.

The gene calls are TRBV6-1 and TRBJ1-1; possibly TRBD1 for D (5 bases). The V end lost 0 bases, the J end lost 5 bases, and 10 bases lay between the germline ends. Germline loops: CDR1 MNHNS, CDR2 SASEGT. The CDR3 runs to 14 residues. The CDR3 DNA is TGTGCCAGCAGTGAAGCCGGGGGACGTACTGAAGCTTTCTTT. Translating gives CASSEAGGRTEAFF.

The genes are TRBV19 and TRBJ2-1; 10 bases map to TRBD2. After removal of 5 bases from V and 0 bases from J, the junction contained 4 bases not matched to a gene. Germline V CDR1 and CDR2: LNHDA, SQIVND (reference sequence). The CDR3 is 16 amino acids. The CDR3 DNA reads as TGTGCCAGTAGTGGAGCGGGGGGGAGCTCCTACAATGAGCAGTTCTTC. Its protein is CASSGAGGSSYNEQFF.

The V and J genes are TRBV29-1 and TRBJ1-1; D gene uncertain. Germline V lookup: CDR1 SQVTM, CDR2 ANQGSEA. V shed 0 bases and J shed 2 bases, with 7 bases lying between them. This CDR3 has 13 amino acids. The CDR3 DNA reads as TGCAGCGTTGAAGATCGGAGTAACACTGAAGCTTTCTTT. Its protein is CSVEDRSNTEAFF.

The CDR3 is CASRREAYNEQFF. CDR3 nucleotides: TGTGCCAGCAGGCGGGAGGCCTACAATGAGCAGTTCTTC. This rearrangement joins TRBV2 to TRBJ2-1; 8 nucleotides agree with TRBD2. This CDR3 comprises 13 residues. Germline V gene data show CDR1 as SNHLY and CDR2 as FYNNEI. With V trimmed by 6 bases and J by 2 bases, 0 bases remained unmatched.

This chain connects TRBV9 to TRBJ1-4; a possible D gene is TRBD1 (6 bases). From germline, CDR1 is SGDLS and CDR2 YYNGEE. This CDR3 region has 14 residues. Trimming took off 0 bases at V and 13 bases at J, with 16 bases between the two ends. CDR3 coding DNA: TGTGCCAGCAGCGTAGGATCAGGGGCCCGTGGACTGTTTTTT. Amino acids: CASSVGSGARGLFF.

The chain joins TRBV11-3 to TRBJ1-6, with D perhaps TRBD1 (5 bases). Germline assignment: CDR1 SGHNT and CDR2 YENEEA. The CDR3 sequence is 14 residues long. With 5 bases removed from V and 10 bases from J, the gap between germline ends came to 15 bases. The CDR3 region has the DNA TGTGCCAGCAGCCCCCCCGGGGGTTGGTCACCCCTCCACTTT. Protein: CASSPPGGWSPLHF.

The chain uses TRBV25-1 and TRBJ2-7; 7 bases align to TRBD2. The CDR3 is 12 residues long. V shed 9 bases, J shed 3 bases, and the junction held 5 bases outside the gene matches. Germline-derived CDR1 and CDR2 are MGHDK and SYGVNS. CDR3 coding DNA: TGTGCCAGTGAAGGACTAGTCTACGAGCAGTACTTC. Protein: CASEGLVYEQYF.